The clone carrying this TCR beta chain was seen at least ten times. Its matching antigen is unknown. The sample comes from a study of CD8 T cells in ankylosing spondylitis. Study-level points and caveats: Earlier work had already found some motif variants in reactive arthritis synovial fluid and blood. Matched synovial fluid from ankylosing spondylitis patients was reported to be enriched for disease-linked clones. A motif of under ten highly homologous TCR beta variants was seen as apparently characteristic of ankylosing spondylitis blood. In peripheral blood, disease-linked CD8+ clones occurred at relatively low frequencies.

Each CDR3 protein gets one entry after TCRdb re-called the 5' RACE reads with MiXCR. The sample contains some 120,000 distinct CDR3 sequences, 6.5% to 9% of which appear only once. This TCR was recovered from a male donor with ankylosing spondylitis or in good health (not recorded which). What was sequenced was blood, either unsorted or a sorted T cell fraction (not recorded which).

The CDR3, as DNA: TGCAGTGCTAGAGATAGTGCCCCCTTCTCCTACGAGCAGTACTTC. It encodes CSARDSAPFSYEQYF. The rearrangement uses TRBV20-1 and TRBJ2-7, with D hard to call. The V and J ends lost 0 bases and 0 bases respectively, with 12 bases between them. CDR1 is DFQATT and CDR2 is SNEGSKA in the germline V gene (reference sequence). CDR3 length: 15 residues.